These 25 T cell receptor beta chains were all obtained from the same sample, sequenced in a study of cytomegalovirus exposure and HLA in healthy donors (dated by TCRdb to between 2016 and 2019). Receptor amplification or capture employed the immunoSEQ multiplex PCR assay. For the multiplex PCR, a mixture combining 60 forward primers for TCR Vbeta segments and 13 reverse primers for TCR Jbeta segments was used. The table was pulled from immuneACCESS by TCRdb, which kept in-frame rearrangements only. Such tables lose some clones; where checked, under half of the loss comes from unresolved V genes, and the rest has no known cause. The sample includes roughly 120,000 clones, with around 78% observed a single time. The top ten constitute 3% to 4.5% of the sample. The sequencing input was PBMCs. All receptors derive from a man aged 40-49 years in good health and CMV-seronegative.

V gene TRBV5-1 combines with J gene TRBJ1-4; D gene ambiguous. The CDR3 contains 14 residues. The V and J ends lost 4 bases and 8 bases respectively, with 15 bases between them. The V gene's germline CDR1 is SGHRS and CDR2 YFSETQ. In DNA form, the CDR3 reads TGCGCCAGCAGCACTGGTCTTGGGCCGGAAAAACTGTTTTTT. The encoded protein is CASSTGLGPEKLFF. The whole variable domain, filled in from reference TRBV5-1 and TRBJ1-4, reads KAGVTQTPRYLIKTRGQQVTLSCSPISGHRSVSWYQQTPGQGLQFLFEYFSETQRNKGNFPGRFSGRQFSNSRSEMNVSTLELGDSALYLCASSTGLGPEKLFFGSGTQLSVL.

The chain is built from TRBV29-1 and TRBJ2-2, with 8 bases lining up with TRBD2. The germline V gene encodes CDR1 SQVTM and CDR2 ANQGSEA. V was clipped by 6 bases and J by 3 bases; unmatched bases: 6. This CDR3 is 14 amino acids long. In nucleotides, the CDR3 is TGCAGCGTACGCCCCGGGGGGGACACCGGGGAGCTGTTTTTT. This codes for CSVRPGGDTGELFF.

The V and J genes are TRBV4-3 and TRBJ2-4; maybe TRBD2 (6 bases). V lost 6 bases and J lost 0, with 12 bases in between. Germline CDR1 is LGHNA and CDR2 is YSLEER. This CDR3 has 15 residues. The CDR3 DNA reads TGCGCCAGCAGTCGGGACTCCACAGCCAAAAACATTCAGTACTTC. Amino acids: CASSRDSTAKNIQYF.

This clone was seen once. This sequence joins TRBV5-4 and TRBJ2-7; 7 bases match TRBD1. V dropped 5 bases and J dropped 2; count of bases not matched to a gene: 4. CDR3 size: 13 residues. Germline V gives CDR1 SGHNT, CDR2 YYREEE (reference sequence). This chain's CDR3 is CASRNRGAYEQYF. Here the CDR3 DNA reads TGTGCCAGCAGGAACAGGGGTGCCTACGAGCAGTACTTC.

V is TRBV6-6 and J is TRBJ1-5; possible D gene TRBD1, 6 bases. The germline gives CDR1 MNHNY, CDR2 SVGAGI (reference sequence). CDR3 size: 15 residues. The V end was cut by 7 bases, the J end by 1 base, with 14 bases between. The CDR3 reads CASTPHRESNQPQHF. The CDR3 DNA reads as TGTGCCAGCACCCCGCACAGGGAAAGCAATCAGCCCCAGCATTTT.

The genes are TRBV18 and TRBJ1-6, with a weak D call TRBD1 (6 bases). V dropped 5 bases and J dropped 5 bases, with 13 bases sitting between them. The CDR3 is 15 amino acids. Germline V gene sequence: CDR1 KGHSH, CDR2 LQKENI. This CDR3 reads CASSAARDNNSPLHF. CDR3 nucleotides: TGTGCCAGCTCAGCCGCCCGGGACAATAATTCACCCCTCCACTTT.

V gene TRBV9 combines with J gene TRBJ2-2; no reliable D call. The V end lost 1 base, the J end lost 4 bases, and 11 bases lay between the germline ends. CDR1 SGDLS and CDR2 YYNGEE come from the germline V gene. The CDR3 has 15 residues. CDR3 in DNA: TGTGCCAGCAGCGTAACTACCACTCCCACCGGGGAGCTGTTTTTT. Translation gives CASSVTTTPTGELFF.

The V call is TRBV30, the J call TRBJ1-5; possible D gene TRBD1, 6 bases. The length of the CDR3 is 14 residues. Trimming left V 2 bases short and J 6 bases short, with 14 bases between. Germline loops: CDR1 GTSNPN, CDR2 SVGIG (reference sequence). The CDR3 DNA sequence: TGTGCCTGGAGTTTCCAGGGGCTTGTTCAGCCCCAGCATTTT. Protein sequence: CAWSFQGLVQPQHF.

This clone was counted a few times. The chain joins TRBV30 to TRBJ2-5, with a weak D call TRBD1 (6 bases). Looked up from germline, CDR1 is GTSNPN and CDR2 is SVGIG (reference sequence). The ends were cut back, 4 bases at V and 2 bases at J, with 14 bases in the middle. The CDR3 has 14 residues. CDR3 in amino acids: CAWNADRVQETQYF. Here the CDR3 DNA reads TGTGCCTGGAACGCGGACAGAGTTCAAGAGACCCAGTACTTC.

V and J are TRBV4-3 and TRBJ2-7; D is undetermined. The V and J ends lost 0 bases and 2 bases respectively, with 5 bases between them. The CDR3 is 13 amino acids. Per the germline V gene, CDR1 is LGHNA and CDR2 is YSLEER. The CDR3 sequence: CASSQDYAYEQYF. The DNA for the CDR3 is TGCGCCAGCAGCCAAGACTACGCCTACGAGCAGTACTTC.

The gene calls are TRBV27 and TRBJ1-1; D gene uncertain. The CDR3 has 12 amino acids. Germline-derived CDR1 and CDR2 are MNHEY and SMNVEV (reference sequence). Trimming took 7 bases from V and 4 from J, leaving 10 bases between them. CDR3 in DNA: TGTGCCAGCAACACGGGGAGCACTGAAGCTTTCTTT. Encoded protein: CASNTGSTEAFF.

The V gene is TRBV19, the J gene TRBJ2-1; D gene ambiguous. Trimming took 7 bases from V and 6 from J, leaving 13 bases between them. This CDR3 is built from 13 residues. Germline lookup yields CDR1 LNHDA and CDR2 SQIVND (reference sequence). In nucleotides, the CDR3 is TGTGCCAGTACTTTCGGTGAGATCAATGAGCAGTTCTTC. It codes for CASTFGEINEQFF.

The CDR3 bases are TGTGCCAGCAGTCCAATCGGGAGGCTGGATGAAGCTTTCTTT. It is translated as CASSPIGRLDEAFF. The chain has TRBV27 and TRBJ1-1, with D hard to call. V lost 5 bases to trimming and J lost 7 bases, with 17 bases between them. Germline CDR1 MNHEY, CDR2 SMNVEV (reference sequence). The CDR3 has 14 amino acids.

The gene calls are TRBV6-4 and TRBJ2-2, with D tentatively TRBD1 (5 bases). This CDR3 is 12 amino acids long. The V gene's germline CDR1 is MRHNA and CDR2 SNTAGT. V dropped 6 bases and J dropped 7 bases, with 9 bases sitting between them. This CDR3 reads CASSREGGELFF. In DNA form, the CDR3 reads TGTGCCAGCAGCAGGGAAGGCGGGGAGCTGTTTTTT.

This clone was detected only once. The gene calls are TRBV5-1 and TRBJ2-2; D may be TRBD1 (6 bases). Trimming took off 4 bases at V and 4 bases at J, with 8 bases between the two ends. There are 13 residues in the CDR3. The germline CDR1 and CDR2 sequences are SGHRS and YFSETQ. The DNA for the CDR3 is TGCGCCAGCAGCACACAGGGCACCGGGGAGCTGTTTTTT. The encoded protein is CASSTQGTGELFF.

The V gene is TRBV10-3, the J gene TRBJ2-5; 8 bases are a match to TRBD2. The CDR3 has 14 residues. J lost 5 bases, V lost 2 bases, and 4 bases had no gene match. The V gene's germline CDR1 is ENHRY and CDR2 SYGVKD. The CDR3 bases are TGTGCCATCAGTGAGAGCGGGGGTCCGGAGACCCAGTACTTC. Its translation: CAISESGGPETQYF.

In this sample, this clone turned up once. The chain employs TRBV7-6 and TRBJ2-1; 12 bases are shared with TRBD2. The CDR3 has 16 residues. The trim removed 5 bases at V and 5 bases at J, leaving 7 bases unmatched. The V gene's germline CDR1 is SGHVS and CDR2 FNYEAQ. The CDR3 protein is CASSPPSGGAHNEQFF. DNA of the CDR3: TGTGCCAGCAGCCCGCCTAGCGGGGGGGCCCACAATGAGCAGTTCTTC.

This clone appeared a few times. The chain uses TRBV27 and TRBJ2-1; D might be TRBD2 (6 bases). Trimming took off 3 bases at V and 6 bases at J, with 9 bases between the two ends. The CDR3 is made up of 13 amino acids. The germline V gene has CDR1 MNHEY and CDR2 SMNVEV (reference sequence). The DNA of the CDR3 is TGTGCCAGCAGTTTGGGCGGGATCAATGAGCAGTTCTTC. Translating gives CASSLGGINEQFF.

The chain recombines TRBV9 with TRBJ1-5, with unresolved D. The CDR3 has 14 amino acids. Germline V gene lookup returns CDR1 SGDLS and CDR2 YYNGEE. Trimming removed 3 bases at V and 6 bases at J, with 13 bases between. In DNA form, the CDR3 reads TGTGCCAGCAGCGAAACGGGAACGGGTCAGCCCCAGCATTTT. It translates to CASSETGTGQPQHF.

This sequence joins TRBV28 and TRBJ2-3, with D possibly matching TRBD2 (7 bases). Trimming pared 6 bases from V and 2 bases from J, leaving 15 bases between. The CDR3 runs 15 residues. From germline, CDR1 is MDHEN and CDR2 SYDVKM. The CDR3 loop reads CASRGAGANTDTQYF. The CDR3 region has the DNA TGTGCCAGCAGGGGGGCGGGGGCTAACACAGATACGCAGTATTTT.

The chain employs TRBV27 and TRBJ1-3; TRBD1 aligns across 7 bases. CDR1 is MNHEY and CDR2 is SMNVEV in the germline V gene (reference sequence). CDR3 length equals 14 residues. V was clipped by 5 bases and J by 10 bases; unmatched bases: 11. The CDR3 here is CASSTGQLGGTIYF. CDR3 DNA: TGTGCCAGCAGTACGGGACAGCTTGGTGGGACCATATATTTT.

This clone was detected only a few times. The V gene is TRBV4-3, the J gene TRBJ1-5, with unresolved D. Germline CDR1 is LGHNA and CDR2 is YSLEER. Trimming cost V 0 bases and J 0 bases, with 9 bases left between them. The CDR3 has 16 residues. CDR3 amino acids: CASSQDFTYSNQPQHF. CDR3 in DNA: TGCGCCAGCAGCCAAGACTTCACCTATAGCAATCAGCCCCAGCATTTT.

V usage is TRBV30 and J usage is TRBJ1-1, with TRBD1 as a possible D gene (5 bases). CDR1 and CDR2 from the germline V gene are GTSNPN and SVGIG (reference sequence). V shed 3 bases and J shed 5 bases, with 16 bases lying between them. The CDR3 is made up of 14 amino acids. CDR3 bases: TGTGCCTGGAGGGGGAGGACACCGTTAACTGAAGCTTTCTTT. Translated, it gives CAWRGRTPLTEAFF.

The chain combines TRBV5-3 with TRBJ1-5; a weak D match, TRBD1 (5 bases). TRBV5-3 carries the ORF label, with uncertain function. V was clipped by 4 bases and J by 2 bases, with 10 bases between them. This CDR3 spans 14 amino acids. CDR3 sequence (DNA): TGTGCCAGAAGCCTCAGACAGCGCAATCAGCCCCAGCATTTT. Its protein product is CARSLRQRNQPQHF.

J is TRBJ1-5 and V is TRBV5-6; D gene uncertain. Deletions cut 2 bases from V and 0 bases from J, with 3 bases between. Looked up from germline, CDR1 is SGHDT and CDR2 is YYEEEE. The CDR3 runs to 13 residues. The CDR3 sequence is CASSFGSNQPQHF. In nucleotides, the CDR3 is TGTGCCAGCAGCTTCGGTAGCAATCAGCCCCAGCATTTT.